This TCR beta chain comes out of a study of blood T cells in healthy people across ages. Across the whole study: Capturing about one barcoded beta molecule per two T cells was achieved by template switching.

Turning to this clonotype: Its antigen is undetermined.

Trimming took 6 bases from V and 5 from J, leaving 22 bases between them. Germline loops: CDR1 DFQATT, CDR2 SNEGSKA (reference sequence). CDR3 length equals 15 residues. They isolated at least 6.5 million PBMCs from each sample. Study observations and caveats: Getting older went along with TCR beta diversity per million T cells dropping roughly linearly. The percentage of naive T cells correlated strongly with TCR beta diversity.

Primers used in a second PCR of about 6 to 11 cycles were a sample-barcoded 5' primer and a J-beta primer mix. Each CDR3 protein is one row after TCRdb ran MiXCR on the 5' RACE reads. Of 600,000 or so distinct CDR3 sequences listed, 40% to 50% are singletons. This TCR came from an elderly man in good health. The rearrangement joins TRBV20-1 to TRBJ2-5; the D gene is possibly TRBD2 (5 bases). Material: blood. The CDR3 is CSARFGRTKGETQYF. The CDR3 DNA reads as TGCAGTGCCCGTTTTGGGAGAACAAAAGGGGAGACCCAGTACTTC.